This T cell receptor beta chain was captured in a study of blood T cell repertoires in COVID-19. Authors' analysis steps: Amplified reference gene primers provided the basis for estimating nucleated cell counts. Generated by immunoSEQ multiplex PCR, the TCRdb table keeps only in-frame clones and is missing some. V, J and clone size reflect that table, while D and trimming were determined from the DNA. In the table there are 150,000 to 200,000 clones, around 86% of which are singletons. A Seattle source enrolled patients during active infection and followed them longitudinally. Germline V gene lookup returns CDR1 SGHDT and CDR2 YYEEEE. With 0 bases removed from V and 8 bases from J, the gap between germline ends came to 20 bases. CDR3 size: 16 residues.

The sample was peripheral blood. The receptor was derived from a woman between 70 and 85 years old with COVID-19, enrolled during active disease. This chain uses TRBV5-6 with TRBJ1-1; D is possibly TRBD1 (6 bases). The CDR3 loop reads CASSLGQAGVQREAFF. CDR3 bases: TGTGCCAGCAGCTTGGGACAGGCGGGAGTTCAGAGGGAAGCTTTCTTT.